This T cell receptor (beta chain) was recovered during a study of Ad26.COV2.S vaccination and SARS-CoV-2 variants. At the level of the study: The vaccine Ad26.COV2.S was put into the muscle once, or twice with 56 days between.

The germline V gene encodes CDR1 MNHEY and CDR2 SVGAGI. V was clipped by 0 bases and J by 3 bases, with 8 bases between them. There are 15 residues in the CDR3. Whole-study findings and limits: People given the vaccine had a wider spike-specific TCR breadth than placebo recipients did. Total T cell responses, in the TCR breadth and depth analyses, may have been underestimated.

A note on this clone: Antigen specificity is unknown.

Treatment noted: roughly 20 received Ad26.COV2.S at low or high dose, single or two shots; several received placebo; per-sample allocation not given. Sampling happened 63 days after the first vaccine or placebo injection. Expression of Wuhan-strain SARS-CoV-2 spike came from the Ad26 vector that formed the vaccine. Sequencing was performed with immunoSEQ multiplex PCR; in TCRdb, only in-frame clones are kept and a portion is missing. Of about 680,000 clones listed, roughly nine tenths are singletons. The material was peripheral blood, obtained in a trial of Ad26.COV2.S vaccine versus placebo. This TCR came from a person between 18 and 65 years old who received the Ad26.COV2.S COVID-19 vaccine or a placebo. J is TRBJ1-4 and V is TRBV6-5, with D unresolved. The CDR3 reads CASSYSGSSNEKLFF. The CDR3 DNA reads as TGTGCCAGCAGTTACTCGGGCTCCTCTAATGAAAAACTGTTTTTT.